The 17 T cell receptor beta chains reported below all come from one sample, sequenced in a study of T cell repertoires in cytomegalovirus infection. TCRdb used MiXCR to reprocess the reads, holding one entry per CDR3 protein. Altogether around 800,000 distinct CDR3 sequences are present, roughly 33% being singletons, with the ten largest covering roughly 12%. The antigens of these receptors remain unknown. Sample: cultured CD8+ T cells from PBMCs, taken from culture after CMV antigen stimulation. The receptors originated from a human donor in good health (CMV status not recorded). Some clones in this sample may be carry-over from other donors' samples.

At least ten counts were recorded for this clonotype. V gene TRBV7-6 combines with J gene TRBJ2-6; 7 nucleotides align to TRBD1. The V segment lost 1 base and the J segment 2 bases; nucleotides outside the gene matches: 5. The CDR3 totals 17 residues. The germline V gene encodes CDR1 SGHVS and CDR2 FNYEAQ. The CDR3 spells CASSLESQGAGANVLTF. The CDR3, as DNA: TGTGCCAGCAGCTTAGAGTCCCAGGGGGCTGGGGCCAACGTCCTGACTTTC. Drawing the rest from reference TRBV7-6 and TRBJ2-6, the complete variable domain is GAGVSQSPRYKVTKRGQDVALRCDPISGHVSLYWYRQALGQGPEFLTYFNYEAQQDKSGLPNDRFSAERPEGSISTLTIQRTEQRDSAMYRCASSLESQGAGANVLTFGAGSRLTVL.

The table lists this clonotype with many counts. The V call is TRBV4-2, the J call TRBJ1-5; perhaps TRBD1 as D (5 bases). Germline CDR1 LGHNA, CDR2 YNFKEQ. V lost 0 bases, J lost 6 bases, and 9 bases lay in between. The CDR3 extends over 14 amino acids. CDR3 in DNA: TGTGCCAGCAGCCAAGAGAGGGGCGGTCAGCCCCAGCATTTT. Its protein product is CASSQERGGQPQHF.

V gene TRBV7-9 combines with J gene TRBJ2-5; the D is unclear. V was cut by 1 base and J by 4 bases, with 10 bases left in between. The CDR3 loop spans 14 amino acids. CDR1 and CDR2 from the germline V gene are SEHNR and FQNEAQ (reference sequence). The CDR3 here is CASSLGSEPETQYF. CDR3 nucleotides: TGTGCCAGCAGCTTAGGGTCAGAGCCAGAGACCCAGTACTTC. The full variable domain, completed using reference TRBV7-9 and TRBJ2-5, is DTGVSQNPRHKITKRGQNVTFRCDPISEHNRLYWYRQTLGQGPEFLTYFQNEAQLEKSRLLSDRFSAERPKGSFSTLEIQRTEQGDSAMYLCASSLGSEPETQYFGPGTRLLVL.

This chain uses TRBV19 with TRBJ1-2; no clear D gene. Between the trimmed V and J ends, which lost 7 bases and 4 bases, there was a span of 16 bases. The CDR3 contains 14 residues. CDR1 LNHDA and CDR2 SQIVND come from the germline V gene (reference sequence). The CDR3: CASKTPGTFYGYTF. The CDR3 DNA follows: TGTGCCAGTAAGACCCCGGGCACTTTCTATGGCTACACCTTC. The full variable domain, with the rest looked up from reference TRBV19 and TRBJ1-2, is DGGITQSPKYLFRKEGQNVTLSCEQNLNHDAMYWYRQDPGQGLRLIYYSQIVNDFQKGDIAEGYSVSREKKESFPLTVTSAQKNPTAFYLCASKTPGTFYGYTFGSGTRLTVV.

This clonotype was seen more than once but under ten times. Relative to the germline gene, one junction end is altered; a read error may explain this. The chain couples TRBV7-7 to TRBJ2-1, with 14 bases that match TRBD2. Germline CDR1 SSHAT, CDR2 FNYEAQ (reference sequence). The CDR3 covers 16 residues. The CDR3 DNA follows: TGTGCTAGCAGCCCGGGACTAGCGGGGGCCCACAATGAGCAGTTCTTC. It translates to CASSPGLAGAHNEQFF.

This chain joins TRBV25-1 and TRBJ1-1, with D tentatively TRBD1 (5 bases). Deletions cut 2 bases from V and 2 bases from J, with 12 bases between. Looked up from germline, CDR1 is MGHDK and CDR2 is SYGVNS. This CDR3 comprises 15 residues. The DNA of the CDR3 is TGTGCCAGCAGTGAAGGGGCCGGGGTCAACACTGAAGCTTTCTTT. Residues: CASSEGAGVNTEAFF.

This clonotype was seen repeatedly, ten times or more. This sequence joins TRBV7-2 and TRBJ2-7, with a weak D call TRBD1 (5 bases). In germline, CDR1 is SGHTA, CDR2 FQGNSA. Deletions cut 5 bases from V and 6 bases from J, with 17 bases between. The CDR3 contains 14 residues. CDR3 protein: CASSQGSWGFEQYV. The CDR3 DNA reads TGTGCCAGCAGCCAAGGGTCCTGGGGCTTCGAGCAGTACGTC.

Comments on this clonotype: This may stem from a read error, because a much larger clone lies one nucleotide away. In this CDR3 the conserved last residue, phenylalanine or tryptophan, is missing, so a read error is likely. This chain links TRBV7-2 with TRBJ2-3; possible D gene TRBD1, 6 bases. V was cut by 5 bases and J by 10 bases, with 7 bases left in between. The CDR3 is made up of 10 amino acids. The V gene's germline CDR1 is SGHTA and CDR2 FQGNSA. Here the CDR3 reads CASSGTPQYI. DNA for the CDR3: TGTGCCAGCAGCGGGACACCGCAGTATATT.

In this sample, this clonotype turned up a few times. The chain couples TRBV2 to TRBJ2-2, with D unclear. Germline V gene lookup returns CDR1 SNHLY and CDR2 FYNNEI. The CDR3 is made up of 11 amino acids. The ends were cut back, 10 bases at V and 5 bases at J, with 8 bases in the middle. CDR3 amino acids: CATEGTGELFF. The CDR3 DNA reads as TGTGCCACTGAAGGGACCGGGGAGCTGTTTTTT.

This sequence joins TRBV7-9 and TRBJ2-3, with D unclear. V was pared by 5 bases and J by 2 bases, with 17 bases between. Germline V gene sequence: CDR1 SEHNR, CDR2 FQNEAQ (reference sequence). The CDR3 totals 16 residues. The CDR3 DNA sequence: TGTGCCAGCAGCGCCCCCTACCTCGAGGACACAGATACGCAGTATTTT. This gives the protein CASSAPYLEDTDTQYF.

This clonotype was picked up many times. This chain uses TRBV7-8 with TRBJ1-2; TRBD1 might be the D (5 bases). Trimming took off 5 bases at V and 6 bases at J, with 19 bases between the two ends. CDR3 size: 15 residues. CDR1 SGHVS and CDR2 FQNEAQ come from the germline V gene. The CDR3 loop reads CASSGLGTPVDGYTF. The DNA of the CDR3 is TGTGCCAGCAGCGGACTTGGGACTCCCGTTGATGGCTACACCTTC.

This clonotype has a count of ten or more. The rearrangement uses TRBV7-2 and TRBJ2-1, with 11 bases fitting TRBD2. The trim removed 4 bases at V and 4 bases at J, leaving 6 bases unmatched. The CDR3 is 16 amino acids. Germline loops: CDR1 SGHTA, CDR2 FQGNSA. The CDR3, as DNA: TGTGCCAGCAGCTACCTAGCGGGGGGTCCTTACAATGAGCAGTTCTTC. Its translation is CASSYLAGGPYNEQFF.

The chain couples TRBV6-2 or TRBV6-3 to TRBJ1-2, with D possibly TRBD1 on 5 matching bases. The V gene lost 9 bases and the J gene lost 6 bases, with 20 bases spanning the gap. Germline CDR1 MNHEY, CDR2 SVGEGT. The CDR3 is 14 amino acids. The CDR3 here is CASQTELATHGYTF. DNA for the CDR3: TGTGCCAGTCAGACAGAACTGGCCACCCATGGCTACACCTTC.

This clonotype was seen a handful of times. The genes are TRBV6-1 and TRBJ2-3, with 9 bases that match TRBD1. CDR3 size: 16 residues. The V gene's germline CDR1 is MNHNS and CDR2 SASEGT. With V trimmed by 4 bases and J by 5 bases, 10 bases remained unmatched. The CDR3 here is CASSAAPGQGLDTQYF. DNA for the CDR3: TGTGCCAGCAGTGCAGCGCCGGGACAGGGTTTAGATACGCAGTATTTT.

This chain joins TRBV6-1 and TRBJ2-7; 9 bases align to TRBD1. CDR1 is MNHNS, CDR2 SASEGT, per germline. The CDR3 length is 14 residues. Germline trimming cut 6 bases from V and 2 bases from J; bases unmatched to any gene: 5. The CDR3 DNA reads as TGTGCCAGCAGCCGGGACAGGGCTCCCTACGAGCAGTACTTC. It specifies CASSRDRAPYEQYF.

The chain joins TRBV19 to TRBJ2-2, with D possibly being TRBD1 or TRBD2 (5 bases each). There are 17 residues in the CDR3. Germline CDR1 and CDR2: LNHDA and SQIVND (reference sequence). With 3 bases removed from V and 1 base from J, the gap between germline ends came to 15 bases. CDR3 DNA: TGTGCCAGTAGTATTGGAATAGGGGAGTGGAACACCGGGGAGCTGTTTTTT. Translating it yields CASSIGIGEWNTGELFF. Complete variable domain (other parts from reference TRBV19 and TRBJ2-2): DGGITQSPKYLFRKEGQNVTLSCEQNLNHDAMYWYRQDPGQGLRLIYYSQIVNDFQKGDIAEGYSVSREKKESFPLTVTSAQKNPTAFYLCASSIGIGEWNTGELFFGEGSRLTVL.

The chain is built from TRBV27 and TRBJ1-1; maybe TRBD1 (5 bases). CDR1 is MNHEY and CDR2 is SMNVEV in the germline V gene (reference sequence). V was cut by 5 bases and J by 1 base, with 11 bases left in between. The CDR3 covers 14 residues. Here the CDR3 reads CASSQTASNTEAFF. The CDR3, as DNA: TGTGCCAGCAGTCAGACAGCATCGAACACTGAAGCTTTCTTT.